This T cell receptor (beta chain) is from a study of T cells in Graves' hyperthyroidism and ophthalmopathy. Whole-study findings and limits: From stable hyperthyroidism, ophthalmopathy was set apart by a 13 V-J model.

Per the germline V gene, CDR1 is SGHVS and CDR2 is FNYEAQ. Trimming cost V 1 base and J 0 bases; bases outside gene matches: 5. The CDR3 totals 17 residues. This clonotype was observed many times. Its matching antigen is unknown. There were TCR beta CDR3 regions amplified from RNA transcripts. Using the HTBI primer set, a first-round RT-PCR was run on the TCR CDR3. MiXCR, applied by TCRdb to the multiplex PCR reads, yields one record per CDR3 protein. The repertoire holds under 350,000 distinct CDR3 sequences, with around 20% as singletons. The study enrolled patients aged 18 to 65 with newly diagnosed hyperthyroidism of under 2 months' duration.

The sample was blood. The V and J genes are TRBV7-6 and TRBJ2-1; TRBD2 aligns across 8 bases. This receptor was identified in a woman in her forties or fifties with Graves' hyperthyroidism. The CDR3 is CASSLDPGGSSYNEQFF. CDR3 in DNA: TGTGCCAGCAGCTTAGACCCGGGAGGGAGCTCCTACAATGAGCAGTTCTTC.